This T cell receptor (beta chain) emerged from a study of blood T cell repertoires in COVID-19. Across the whole study: The study drew acute and convalescent COVID-19 samples from the United States, Italy and Spain.

Trimming removed 3 bases from V and 8 bases from J; junction bases left unmatched: 13. CDR1 is SGHTA and CDR2 is FQGNSA in the germline V gene. The CDR3 consists of 17 residues. Some clones are missing from TCRdb's copy, which holds only in-frame ones; the method was immunoSEQ multiplex PCR. The data show 240,000 or so clones, around nine tenths seen once. The sequence derives from a woman between 35 and 50 years old who had recovered from COVID-19. The chain uses TRBV7-2 and TRBJ1-2, with TRBD1 identical over 12 bases. Sequenced: peripheral blood. In DNA form, the CDR3 reads TGTGCCAGCAGCTTCTCACCCAGGGACAGGGGGCTGGGGGGCTACACCTTC. Its translation: CASSFSPRDRGLGGYTF.